This is a list of T cell receptor beta chains from one sample in a study of shared clonotypes between healthy human individuals. Measured with immunoSEQ multiplex PCR; TCRdb has only the in-frame clones, and not every one. The table shows some 2.3 million clones, with just over 90% occurring only once. The specimen was naive CD4+ T cells from PBMCs. These receptors originate from a man between 18 and 29 years old in good health. Some clones in this sample may be carry-over from other donors' samples. The CDR3 runs from the conserved cysteine through the conserved F or W. Fields, in order: CDR3 protein, J gene, V gene.

CDR3 protein: CASSRAGRAIDTQYF
J gene: TRBJ2-3
V gene: TRBV9

CDR3 protein: CAISEGSPDTQYF
J gene: TRBJ2-3
V gene: TRBV10-3

CDR3 protein: CASLDDRGGQYF
J gene: TRBJ2-7
V gene: TRBV18

CDR3 protein: CASNQLAGGPNTGELFF
J gene: TRBJ2-2
V gene: TRBV9

CDR3 protein: CASSLRQGVRTNEKLFF
J gene: TRBJ1-4
V gene: TRBV14

CDR3 protein: CASSSRTGGRYEQYF
J gene: TRBJ2-7
V gene: TRBV7-6

CDR3 protein: CASSARDRAAEAFF
J gene: TRBJ1-1
V gene: TRBV5-4

CDR3 protein: CASSLRGDGYTF
J gene: TRBJ1-2
V gene: TRBV28

CDR3 protein: CASSLDSGGGNEQYF
J gene: TRBJ2-7
V gene: TRBV11-3

CDR3 protein: CASTPGGANTEAFF
J gene: TRBJ1-1
V gene: TRBV19

CDR3 protein: CASSFGPDRVNTGELFF
J gene: TRBJ2-2
V gene: TRBV5-1

CDR3 protein: CASSLWGPPPGNTIYF
J gene: TRBJ1-3
V gene: TRBV28

CDR3 protein: CASSQAGGSYEQYF
J gene: TRBJ2-7
V gene: TRBV7-3

CDR3 protein: CASSFTSGRFNEQFF
J gene: TRBJ2-1
V gene: TRBV9

CDR3 protein: CASSISRGADIQYF
J gene: TRBJ2-4
V gene: TRBV19

CDR3 protein: CASSQVGLRTETQYF
J gene: TRBJ2-5
V gene: TRBV4-1